This is a list of T cell receptor beta chains from one sample in a study of human T cells and chemical hapten exposure. TCRdb reprocessed the RACE reads via MiXCR and lists one record per CDR3 protein. Of 60,000 to 70,000 distinct CDR3 sequences listed, roughly 9.8% are singletons. This material consisted of whole blood, taken in connection with sensitization to the hapten diphenylcyclopropenone (DPC). Receptors originate from a woman in her forties or fifties with alopecia areata. Some clones in this sample may be carry-over from other donors' samples. CDR3s include the opening cysteine and the closing phenylalanine or tryptophan. The order of the fields is D gene, J gene, V gene, clone size, CDR3 DNA, CDR3 protein. The D gene is left open where the match is weak. Clone size is given for some rows only: seen once, a few or many times, or a class if the clone is expanded.

TRBD2 TRBJ2-7 TRBV6-6 many TGTGCCAGCAGGCAGCGGGAGGGCCTGAATGAGCAGTACTTC CASRQREGLNEQYF
- TRBJ2-2 TRBV6-5 many TGTGCCAGCAGTTACTCGATCTTTAGTTTTTCTAACACCGGGGAGCTGTTTTTT CASSYSIFSFSNTGELFF
TRBD1 TRBJ1-5 TRBV20-1 few TGCAGTGCTAGAACGGACAGGGTTGGTAGCAATCAGCCCCAGCATTTT CSARTDRVGSNQPQHF
TRBD1 TRBJ1-2 TRBV18 many TGTGCCAGCTCACCGGGACAGGCTAATGGCTACACCTTC CASSPGQANGYTF
- TRBJ2-7 TRBV20-1 few TGCAGTGCCGGGAAGTGGCCATACGAGCAGTACTTC CSAGKWPYEQYF
- TRBJ2-2 TRBV7-3 many TGTGCCAGCAGCCCGTCGGGCGGGTGGCGGGCCGGGGAGCTGTTTTTT CASSPSGGWRAGELFF
- TRBJ1-6 TRBV5-4 - TGTGCCAGCAGCCACGGGGGTTCACCCCTCCACTTT CASSHGGSPLHF
- TRBJ1-5 TRBV30 many TGTGCCTGGAGTGTACCGGGGACACCTTATCAGCCCCAGCATTTT CAWSVPGTPYQPQHF
TRBD1 TRBJ2-7 TRBV12-3/TRBV12-4 - TGTGCCAGCAGTCTACGACAGGGGGCCATATACGAGCAGTACTTC CASSLRQGAIYEQYF
- TRBJ2-1 TRBV29-1 many TGCAGCGTTGAGATATTCACAGGGACGGGTCACGGCAATGAGCAGTTCTTC CSVEIFTGTGHGNEQFF
- TRBJ1-1 TRBV20-1 many TGCAGTGCTAGAGATGGGGGCAGGGCCGGGGATGAAGCTTTCTTT CSARDGGRAGDEAFF
TRBD2 TRBJ2-5 TRBV20-1 - TGCAGTGCTCTAGCGGGGAAAGAGACCCAGTACTTC CSALAGKETQYF
- TRBJ2-7 TRBV5-4 many TGTGCCAGCAGCTCAGGGGCAAAATACGAGCAGTACTTC CASSSGAKYEQYF
TRBD1 TRBJ1-1 TRBV18 many TGTGCCAGCTCCCCAGGGGGCTCGGGTACTGAAGCTTTCTTT CASSPGGSGTEAFF
- TRBJ2-5 TRBV7-2 - TGTGCCAGCAGCTTAGCGGGGGGCAAAGAGACCCAGTACTTC CASSLAGGKETQYF
TRBD1 TRBJ1-1 TRBV5-4 few TGTGCCAGCAGCGGACAGGATGACGATGAAGCTTTCTTT CASSGQDDDEAFF
- TRBJ1-1 TRBV20-1 - TGCAGTGCTAGAGATACGGCTTTCTTT CSARDTAFF
- TRBJ2-7 TRBV11-2 many TGTGCCAGCAGCTTGTCAGTTTTAGTGGGCGAGCAGTACTTC CASSLSVLVGEQYF
- TRBJ1-5 TRBV10-3 many TGTGCCATCAGTGAGTCGAAAAATCGAGGGAGAAGAGGTCAGCCCCAGCATTTT CAISESKNRGRRGQPQHF